A single sample gave rise to the 28 T cell receptor beta chains below, sequenced in a study of T cells in localized non-small cell lung cancer. Repertoires were generated with immunoSEQ multiplex PCR, while TCRdb's copy carries only in-frame clones and drops some. The sample holds approximately 88,000 clones; approximately 90% are singletons and the top ten take roughly 4%. Source: PBMCs, taken before any cancer treatment. These TCRs come from a woman aged 40-69 years with stage II squamous cell lung carcinoma.

The V gene is TRBV28, the J gene TRBJ2-5; D may match TRBD1 or TRBD2 (5 bases each). This CDR3 has 15 amino acids. Germline CDR1 MDHEN, CDR2 SYDVKM. Trimming stripped 3 bases from V and 6 bases from J, with 17 bases between. The CDR3: CASSLAGGREQTQYF. CDR3 DNA sequence: TGTGCCAGCAGTTTGGCAGGAGGCAGGGAACAGACCCAGTACTTC.

This clone was counted a single time. This chain joins TRBV19 and TRBJ1-5; 7 bases match TRBD1. The CDR3 extends over 15 amino acids. CDR1 and CDR2 (germline): LNHDA, SQIVND (reference sequence). Losses at the gene ends were 2 bases for V and 2 bases for J; bases not matched to a gene: 3. CDR3 coding DNA: TGTGCCAGTAGTATAAGAGACAGGGGCAATCAGCCCCAGCATTTT. It yields the protein CASSIRDRGNQPQHF.

The CDR3 DNA follows: TGTGCCAGCAGTTGGAGGGAAGGGCAGCCCCAGCATTTT. Protein product: CASSWREGQPQHF. The V call is TRBV6-5, the J call TRBJ1-5, with D uncertain. V was trimmed by 4 bases and J by 7 bases, leaving 11 bases between them. This CDR3 has 13 residues. Germline V gene sequence: CDR1 MNHEY, CDR2 SVGAGI.

This clone was seen a single time. The J gene is TRBJ1-3, the V gene TRBV18, with D hard to call. CDR1 is KGHSH and CDR2 is LQKENI in the germline V gene. The V and J ends lost 3 bases and 8 bases respectively, with 14 bases between them. The CDR3 is 14 amino acids. The DNA for the CDR3 is TGTGCCAGCTCACCTGGGAGGGCGGCTGACACCATATATTTT. Encoded protein: CASSPGRAADTIYF.

The J gene is TRBJ2-2, the V gene TRBV6-1, with TRBD2 matching 8 bases. CDR3 length: 16 amino acids. The germline V gene encodes CDR1 MNHNS and CDR2 SASEGT. V was clipped by 3 bases and J by 7 bases; unmatched bases: 10. This CDR3 is CASSDLRGGLGGELFF. CDR3 bases: TGTGCCAGCAGTGATCTCCGCGGGGGGTTAGGCGGGGAGCTGTTTTTT.

V is TRBV28 and J is TRBJ1-5; D uncertain. Germline CDR1 reads MDHEN; CDR2 reads SYDVKM. The CDR3 length is 15 residues. Trimming removed 4 bases at V and 0 bases at J, with 10 bases between. The CDR3 DNA is TGTGCCAGCAGTTCGGCAGGTGCTAGCAATCAGCCCCAGCATTTT. It codes for CASSSAGASNQPQHF.

This clone was seen just once. This chain links TRBV7-2 with TRBJ1-3; a weak D match, TRBD1 (5 bases). Trimming removed 7 bases from V and 0 bases from J, with 13 bases in between. The CDR3 is 15 amino acids. Germline assignment: CDR1 SGHTA and CDR2 FQGNSA. The CDR3 sequence is CASTRGGISGNTIYF. Here the CDR3 DNA reads TGTGCCAGCACCCGGGGGGGGATCTCTGGAAACACCATATATTTT.

Concerning this clone: Distinct nucleotide sequences in the sample also encode this CDR3. V gene TRBV6-5 combines with J gene TRBJ1-1; tentatively, D is TRBD1 (5 bases). CDR3 length: 15 residues. The germline V and J ends were trimmed by 6 bases and 3 bases, with 17 bases remaining between them. CDR1 MNHEY and CDR2 SVGAGI come from the germline V gene. In DNA, the CDR3 is TGTGCCAGCAGATACGAGACCAGGGTGGACACTGAAGCTTTCTTT. The encoded protein is CASRYETRVDTEAFF.

This rearrangement joins TRBV5-4 to TRBJ1-1; maybe TRBD1 (6 bases). V shed 4 bases and J shed 1 base, with 11 bases lying between them. The CDR3 has 14 amino acids. Germline V gene data show CDR1 as SGHNT and CDR2 as YYREEE (reference sequence). DNA for the CDR3: TGTGCCAGCAGCCCCAGGACAGAGAACACTGAAGCTTTCTTT. It is translated as CASSPRTENTEAFF.

The rearrangement uses TRBV19 and TRBJ1-2; D might be TRBD1 (6 bases). Trimming took 6 bases from V and 4 from J, leaving 21 bases between them. Germline V gene lookup returns CDR1 LNHDA and CDR2 SQIVND (reference sequence). The CDR3 consists of 16 residues. CDR3 amino acids: CASSADRHRGSYGYTF. DNA for the CDR3: TGTGCCAGTAGCGCGGACAGACATCGGGGGTCCTATGGCTACACCTTC.

J is TRBJ1-2 and V is TRBV6-1; a possible D gene is TRBD1 (5 bases). Germline V lookup: CDR1 MNHNS, CDR2 SASEGT. Deletions cut 5 bases from V and 5 bases from J, with 15 bases between. CDR3 length: 14 residues. The CDR3 here is CASSPREWGYGYTF. The CDR3 DNA reads TGTGCCAGCAGTCCCAGGGAATGGGGGTATGGCTACACCTTC.

The J gene is TRBJ1-4, the V gene TRBV29-1; 7 bases are a match to TRBD1. This CDR3 is built from 14 residues. CDR1 and CDR2 from the germline V gene are SQVTM and ANQGSEA. The V segment lost 7 bases and the J segment 8 bases; nucleotides outside the gene matches: 13. CDR3 region: CSARTGQSREKLFF. Here the CDR3 DNA reads TGCAGCGCGCGGACAGGTCAATCGCGGGAAAAACTGTTTTTT.

This clone is categorized as medium-sized. The chain combines TRBV18 with TRBJ2-1, with 11 positions matching TRBD2. Trimming removed 1 base from V and 9 bases from J; junction bases left unmatched: 11. This CDR3 has 17 amino acids. Looked up from germline, CDR1 is KGHSH and CDR2 is LQKENI. CDR3 sequence: CASSPLPTSGRAGEQFF. The CDR3 DNA reads TGTGCCAGCTCACCACTTCCAACTAGCGGGAGAGCGGGTGAGCAGTTCTTC.

The CDR3 DNA is TGTGCCTGGAGTTTGAGGGGCCGAAGGAGTGAAAAACTGTTTTTT. It specifies CAWSLRGRRSEKLFF. The chain employs TRBV30 and TRBJ1-4, with D possibly being TRBD1 (5 bases). V shed 2 bases and J shed 7 bases, with 17 bases lying between them. This CDR3 contains 15 residues. Germline CDR1 reads GTSNPN; CDR2 reads SVGIG (reference sequence).

This clone has just one count. The V call is TRBV6-6, the J call TRBJ2-5; 8 bases fit TRBD1. Germline lookup yields CDR1 MNHNY and CDR2 SVGAGI (reference sequence). This CDR3 is 16 amino acids long. Trimming took 2 bases from V and 5 from J; bases not matched to a gene: 10. The CDR3 DNA is TGTGCCAGCAGTTACACGCAGGACAGGGTCAGGGAGACCCAGTACTTC. The encoded protein is CASSYTQDRVRETQYF.

The chain couples TRBV19 to TRBJ1-1; no firm D call. CDR3 length: 14 amino acids. Germline values: CDR1 LNHDA, CDR2 SQIVND (reference sequence). Trimming pared 0 bases from V and 8 bases from J, leaving 13 bases between. CDR3 region: CASSIDREGAEAFF. CDR3 DNA: TGTGCCAGTAGTATAGATCGGGAGGGCGCCGAAGCTTTCTTT.

This chain's CDR3 is CASRDGNQPQHF. In DNA, the CDR3 is TGTGCCAGCAGGGATGGTAATCAGCCCCAGCATTTT. The chain joins TRBV28 to TRBJ1-5, with D unresolved. The V gene lost 6 bases and the J gene lost 4 bases, with 7 bases spanning the gap. This CDR3 has 12 residues. CDR1 is MDHEN and CDR2 is SYDVKM in the germline V gene.

This chain links TRBV27 with TRBJ1-2, with D possibly matching TRBD1 (5 bases). The CDR3 has 16 residues. V lost 2 bases, J lost 4 bases, and 17 bases lay in between. The germline V gene has CDR1 MNHEY and CDR2 SMNVEV (reference sequence). Written as DNA, the CDR3 is TGTGCCAGCAGTTTAAATCCGGGGGAGAAGATCTATGGCTACACCTTC. Translating it yields CASSLNPGEKIYGYTF.

The chain has TRBV6-6 and TRBJ2-7, with 8 bases aligning to TRBD1. Germline V gives CDR1 MNHNY, CDR2 SVGAGI (reference sequence). The J segment lost 7 bases and the V segment lost 7 bases, leaving 12 bases of the junction unmatched. The CDR3 loop spans 14 amino acids. CDR3 bases: TGTGCCAGCACCCCAGTGGACAGGGTGAGGGAGCAGTACTTC. Amino acid sequence: CASTPVDRVREQYF.

V usage is TRBV5-1 and J usage is TRBJ2-1, with 9 bases matching TRBD2. There are 17 residues in the CDR3. With 0 bases clipped from V and 2 bases from J, the junction kept 6 bases outside the gene matches. Germline V gene sequence: CDR1 SGHRS, CDR2 YFSETQ. CDR3 nucleotide sequence: TGCGCCAGCAGCTTGGTCCCTAGCGGGACGGCCTACAATGAGCAGTTCTTC. Its translation is CASSLVPSGTAYNEQFF.

V gene TRBV7-9 combines with J gene TRBJ1-1; 9 bases fit TRBD1. CDR3 length: 14 amino acids. Germline assignment: CDR1 SEHNR and CDR2 FQNEAQ (reference sequence). V shed 4 bases, J shed 3 bases, and the junction held 3 bases outside the gene matches. This CDR3 is CASSSTGGDTEAFF. In nucleotides, the CDR3 is TGTGCCAGCAGCTCGACAGGGGGGGACACTGAAGCTTTCTTT.

The chain employs TRBV18 and TRBJ2-3; no firm D call. This CDR3 spans 17 amino acids. Germline CDR1 KGHSH, CDR2 LQKENI. The V and J ends lost 3 bases and 0 bases respectively, with 16 bases between them. The CDR3, as DNA: TGTGCCAGCTCACCTACTCCGACTTTCGGGAGCACAGATACGCAGTATTTT. This encodes CASSPTPTFGSTDTQYF.

The chain combines TRBV11-3 with TRBJ2-1; a possible D gene is TRBD1 (5 bases). Germline V lookup: CDR1 SGHNT, CDR2 YENEEA. This CDR3 has 16 residues. Trimming shortened V by 0 bases and J by 0 bases, and 9 bases separated the two germline ends. CDR3 residues: CASSLDSRVSYNEQFF. The CDR3 DNA sequence: TGTGCCAGCAGCTTAGACAGCAGGGTCTCCTACAATGAGCAGTTCTTC.

The chain is built from TRBV2 and TRBJ2-1, with 8 positions matching TRBD1. The CDR3 runs 13 residues. Germline V gene data show CDR1 as SNHLY and CDR2 as FYNNEI. V trimming: 2 bases; J trimming: 10 bases; junction bases outside the gene matches: 4. The CDR3 spells CASSELQGAEQFF. In DNA, the CDR3 is TGTGCCAGCAGTGAACTCCAGGGGGCCGAGCAGTTCTTC. Full variable domain (missing parts from reference TRBV2 and TRBJ2-1): EPEVTQTPSHQVTQMGQEVILRCVPISNHLYFYWYRQILGQKVEFLVSFYNNEISEKSEIFDDQFSVERPDGSNFTLKIRSTKLEDSAMYFCASSELQGAEQFFGPGTRLTVL.

This chain connects TRBV19 to TRBJ1-5, with 7 nucleotides matching TRBD1. The V gene end was trimmed by 4 bases and the J gene end by 7 bases; junction bases not matched to a gene: 13. The germline gives CDR1 LNHDA, CDR2 SQIVND (reference sequence). This CDR3 has 16 amino acids. CDR3 nucleotides: TGTGCCAGTAGTACCCGTGGGGCAGGGGGTGGACAGCCCCAGCATTTT. Its protein is CASSTRGAGGGQPQHF.

This chain connects TRBV2 to TRBJ1-2, with D possibly TRBD1 on 6 matching bases. Trimming stripped 6 bases from V and 8 bases from J, with 16 bases between. CDR3 size: 13 residues. Germline CDR1 SNHLY, CDR2 FYNNEI. CDR3: CASSVRQAEGYTF. The CDR3 nucleotides are TGTGCCAGCAGCGTAAGACAGGCGGAGGGCTACACCTTC.

The rearrangement joins TRBV2 to TRBJ1-2; D not certain. Germline assignment: CDR1 SNHLY and CDR2 FYNNEI. Trimming removed 6 bases at V and 1 base at J, with 12 bases between. This CDR3 region has 14 residues. CDR3 loop: CASRAAGYNYGYTF. As DNA, the CDR3 is TGTGCCAGCAGGGCCGCAGGTTATAACTATGGCTACACCTTC.

This clone was picked up a small number of times. This rearrangement joins TRBV29-1 to TRBJ1-1; D unclear. CDR1 is SQVTM, CDR2 ANQGSEA, per germline. CDR3 length: 14 residues. Between the trimmed V and J ends, which lost 3 bases and 5 bases, there was a span of 16 bases. The CDR3 DNA reads TGCAGCGTTGAGAGAACGGGATCGGGAACTGAAGCTTTCTTT. It yields the protein CSVERTGSGTEAFF.